The present T cell receptor (beta chain) was sequenced within a study of T cell responses to AZD1222 COVID-19 vaccine. The CDR3 has 13 residues. Germline CDR1 and CDR2: MGHRA and YSYEKL. The ends lost 2 bases at V and 5 bases at J; junction bases unmatched: 2. The assay was immunoSEQ multiplex PCR, and TCRdb's table has in-frame clones only and misses some. The sample contains roughly 130,000 clones, around 83% of which appear only once. This rearrangement joins TRBV4-1 to TRBJ2-5, with 7 bases identical to TRBD2. The clonotype was recovered from an adult in good health. Sequenced here: peripheral blood, sampled on day 0 of AZD1222 vaccination. The CDR3 here is CASSQWRGETQYF. The DNA of the CDR3 is TGCGCCAGCAGCCAATGGCGGGGGGAGACCCAGTACTTC.